This T cell receptor beta chain was recorded in a study of PD-1 blockade in mismatch repair-deficient tumors. Germline V CDR1 and CDR2: SGHAT, FQNNGV. CDR3 size: 17 residues. The V and J ends lost 4 bases and 4 bases respectively, with 20 bases between them. TCR sequencing covered a few patients who responded to pembrolizumab. Produced via immunoSEQ multiplex PCR; TCRdb's table is partial and in-frame only. The repertoire holds roughly 45,000 clones, with 70% to 85% as singletons. Sequenced here: PBMCs, sampled before pembrolizumab treatment. The chain recombines TRBV11-2 with TRBJ2-4; no definite D call. This receptor was identified in an adult with mismatch repair-deficient cancer. CDR3 in amino acids: CASSSALVPGGKNIQYF. CDR3 coding DNA: TGTGCCAGCAGCTCGGCACTGGTCCCAGGTGGGAAAAACATTCAGTACTTC.